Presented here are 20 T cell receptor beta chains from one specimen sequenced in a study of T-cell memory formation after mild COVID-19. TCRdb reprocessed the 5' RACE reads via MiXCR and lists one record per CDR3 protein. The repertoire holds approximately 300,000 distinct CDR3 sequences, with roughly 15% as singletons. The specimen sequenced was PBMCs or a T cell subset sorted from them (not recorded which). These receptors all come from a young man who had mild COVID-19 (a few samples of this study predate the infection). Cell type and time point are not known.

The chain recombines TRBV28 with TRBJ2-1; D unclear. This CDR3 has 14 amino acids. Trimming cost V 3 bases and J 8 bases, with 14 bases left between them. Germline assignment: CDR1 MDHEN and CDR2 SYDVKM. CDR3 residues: CASSFLGQQHEQFF. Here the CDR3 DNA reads TGTGCCAGCAGTTTCCTAGGCCAGCAACATGAGCAGTTCTTC.

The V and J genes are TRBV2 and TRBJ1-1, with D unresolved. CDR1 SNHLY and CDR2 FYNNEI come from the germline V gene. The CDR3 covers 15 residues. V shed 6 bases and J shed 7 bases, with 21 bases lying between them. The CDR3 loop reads CASSARPRGIGEAFF. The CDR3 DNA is TGTGCCAGCAGCGCCCGACCCCGGGGTATCGGTGAAGCTTTCTTT.

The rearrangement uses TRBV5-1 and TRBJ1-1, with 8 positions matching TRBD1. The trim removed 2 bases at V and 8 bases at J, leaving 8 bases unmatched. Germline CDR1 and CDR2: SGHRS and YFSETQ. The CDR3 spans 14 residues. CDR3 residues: CASSFGQGTVEAFF. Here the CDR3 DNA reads TGCGCCAGCAGCTTCGGACAGGGAACGGTAGAAGCTTTCTTT.

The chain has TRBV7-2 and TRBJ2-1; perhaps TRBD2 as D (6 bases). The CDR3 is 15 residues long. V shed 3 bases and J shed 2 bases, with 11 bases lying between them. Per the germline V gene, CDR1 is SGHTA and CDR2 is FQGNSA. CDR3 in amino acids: CASSLEGITYNEQFF. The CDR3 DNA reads TGTGCCAGCAGCTTGGAGGGGATCACCTACAATGAGCAGTTCTTC.

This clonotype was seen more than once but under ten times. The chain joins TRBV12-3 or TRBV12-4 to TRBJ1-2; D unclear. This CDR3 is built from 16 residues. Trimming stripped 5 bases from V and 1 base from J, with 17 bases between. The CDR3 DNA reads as TGTGCCAGCAGTCCCCCGGCAGGAATCTATAACTATGGCTACACCTTC. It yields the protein CASSPPAGIYNYGYTF.

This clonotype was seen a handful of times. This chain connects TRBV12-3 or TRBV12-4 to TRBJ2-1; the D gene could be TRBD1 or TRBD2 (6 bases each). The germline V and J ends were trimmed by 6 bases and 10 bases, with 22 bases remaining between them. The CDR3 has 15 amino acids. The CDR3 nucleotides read TGTGCCAGCAGCCCGACAGGTCCGGGGGCAGAAGAGCAGTTCTTC. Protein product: CASSPTGPGAEEQFF.

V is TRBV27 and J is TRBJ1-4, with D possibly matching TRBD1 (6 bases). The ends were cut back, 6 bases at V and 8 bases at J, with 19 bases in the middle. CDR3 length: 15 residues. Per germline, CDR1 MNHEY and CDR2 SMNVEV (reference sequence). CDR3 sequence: CASRTVQGPGEKLFF. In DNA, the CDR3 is TGTGCCAGCAGAACAGTTCAGGGGCCTGGGGAAAAACTGTTTTTT.

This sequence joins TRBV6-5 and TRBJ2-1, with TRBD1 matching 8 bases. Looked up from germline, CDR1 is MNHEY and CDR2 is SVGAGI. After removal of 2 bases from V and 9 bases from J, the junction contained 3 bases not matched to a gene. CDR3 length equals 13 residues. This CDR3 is CASSYTGGVEQFF. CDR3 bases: TGTGCCAGCAGTTACACAGGGGGTGTTGAGCAGTTCTTC.

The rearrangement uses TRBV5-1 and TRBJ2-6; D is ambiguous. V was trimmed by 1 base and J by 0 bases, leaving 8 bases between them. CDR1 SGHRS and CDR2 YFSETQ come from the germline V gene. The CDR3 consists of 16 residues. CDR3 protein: CASSLQFSSGANVLTF. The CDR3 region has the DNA TGCGCCAGCAGCTTGCAGTTCAGCTCTGGGGCCAACGTCCTGACTTTC.

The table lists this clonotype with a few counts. In DNA, the CDR3 is TGTGCCAGCTCACCCCCCGTCTCCTACGAGCAGTACTTC. Its translation is CASSPPVSYEQYF. The chain combines TRBV18 with TRBJ2-7; D gene unclear. Germline CDR1 reads KGHSH; CDR2 reads LQKENI. Trimming removed 3 bases from V and 0 bases from J, with 6 bases in between. The CDR3 length is 13 residues.

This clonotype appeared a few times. This CDR3 is CASSPMSQETQYF. In DNA, the CDR3 is TGTGCCAGCAGCCCGATGAGCCAAGAGACCCAGTACTTC. V is TRBV5-6 and J is TRBJ2-5; no reliable D call. The V and J ends lost 4 bases and 1 base respectively, with 8 bases between them. The CDR3 consists of 13 residues. Looked up from germline, CDR1 is SGHDT and CDR2 is YYEEEE.

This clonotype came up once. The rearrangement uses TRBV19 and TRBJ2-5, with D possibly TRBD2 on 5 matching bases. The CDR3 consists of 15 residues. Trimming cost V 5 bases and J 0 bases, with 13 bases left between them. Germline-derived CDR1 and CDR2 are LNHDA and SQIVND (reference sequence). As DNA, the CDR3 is TGTGCCAGTAGTGCCCTACTAGTCCACCAAGAGACCCAGTACTTC. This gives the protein CASSALLVHQETQYF.

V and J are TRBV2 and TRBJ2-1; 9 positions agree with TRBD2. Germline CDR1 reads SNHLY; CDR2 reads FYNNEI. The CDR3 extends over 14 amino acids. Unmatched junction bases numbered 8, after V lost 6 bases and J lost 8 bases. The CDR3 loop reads CASRAGGKSHEQFF. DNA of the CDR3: TGTGCCAGCAGGGCGGGGGGGAAATCTCATGAGCAGTTCTTC.

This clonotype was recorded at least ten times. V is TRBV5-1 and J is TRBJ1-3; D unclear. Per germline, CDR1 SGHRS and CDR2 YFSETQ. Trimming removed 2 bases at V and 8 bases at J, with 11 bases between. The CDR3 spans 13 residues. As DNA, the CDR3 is TGCGCCAGCAGCTTTCAAGCCCTGGACACCATATATTTT. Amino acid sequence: CASSFQALDTIYF.

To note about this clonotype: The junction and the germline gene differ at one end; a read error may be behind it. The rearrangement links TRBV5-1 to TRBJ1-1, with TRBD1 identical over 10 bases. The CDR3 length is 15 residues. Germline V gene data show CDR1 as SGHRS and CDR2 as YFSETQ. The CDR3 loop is CASSLTGTGVVEAFF. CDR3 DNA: TGCGCCAGCAGCTTGACCGGGACAGGGGTTGTTGAAGCCTTCTTT.

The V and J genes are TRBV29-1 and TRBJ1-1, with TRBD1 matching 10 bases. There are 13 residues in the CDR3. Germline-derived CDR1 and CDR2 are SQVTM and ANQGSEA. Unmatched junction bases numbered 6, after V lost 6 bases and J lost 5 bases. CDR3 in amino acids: CSVYDRGRTEAFF. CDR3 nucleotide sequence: TGCAGCGTCTACGACAGGGGGCGAACTGAAGCTTTCTTT. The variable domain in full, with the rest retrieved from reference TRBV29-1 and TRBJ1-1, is SAVISQKPSRDICQRGTSLTIQCQVDSQVTMMFWYRQQPGQSLTLIATANQGSEATYESGFVIDKFPISRPNLTFSTLTVSNMSPEDSSIYLCSVYDRGRTEAFFGQGTRLTVV.

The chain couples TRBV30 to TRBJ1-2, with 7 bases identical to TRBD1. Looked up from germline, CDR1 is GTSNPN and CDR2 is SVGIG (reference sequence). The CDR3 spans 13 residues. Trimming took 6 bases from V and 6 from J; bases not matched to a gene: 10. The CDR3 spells CACRSGTDNGYTF. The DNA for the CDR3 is TGTGCCTGTAGATCCGGGACAGATAATGGCTACACCTTC. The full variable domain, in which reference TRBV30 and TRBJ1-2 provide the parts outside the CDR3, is SQTIHQWPATLVQPVGSPLSLECTVEGTSNPNLYWYRQAAGRGLQLLFYSVGIGQISSEVPQNLSASRPQDRQFILSSKKLLLSDSGFYLCACRSGTDNGYTFGSGTRLTVV.

Here the CDR3 reads CASSVGSGGAGDTQYF. CDR3 nucleotides: TGTGCCAGCAGCGTGGGTAGCGGGGGGGCTGGAGATACGCAGTATTTT. This chain joins TRBV7-9 and TRBJ2-3, with 11 bases that match TRBD2. This CDR3 spans 16 amino acids. V shed 5 bases and J 5 bases; nucleotides not matched to a gene: 9. Per the germline V gene, CDR1 is SEHNR and CDR2 is FQNEAQ (reference sequence).

The CDR3 region has the DNA TGTGCCAGCAGCCCCCGGGACAGGCTAACCTACGAGCAGTACTTC. Protein: CASSPRDRLTYEQYF. V gene TRBV9 combines with J gene TRBJ2-7, with 8 bases lining up with TRBD1. J gave up 2 bases and V 4 bases, and 8 bases lay outside the gene matches. The CDR3 is 15 amino acids. Germline loops: CDR1 SGDLS, CDR2 YYNGEE.

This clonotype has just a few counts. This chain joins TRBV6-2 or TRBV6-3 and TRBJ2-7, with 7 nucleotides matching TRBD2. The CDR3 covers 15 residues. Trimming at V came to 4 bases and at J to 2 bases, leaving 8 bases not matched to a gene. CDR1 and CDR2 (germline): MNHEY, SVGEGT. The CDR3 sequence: CASSSHSSGTYEQYV. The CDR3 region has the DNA TGTGCCAGCAGTTCCCATTCTAGCGGAACCTACGAGCAGTACGTC.